The TCR beta chain described here comes from a study of shared clonotypes between healthy human individuals. Clones were read by immunoSEQ multiplex PCR, and TCRdb kept only the in-frame ones, dropping some. The table has a few million clones, around 95% seen once; the top ten hold around 0.13%. The material sequenced was naive CD4+ T cells sorted from blood. Subset here: CD45RA+ positively selected. This sequence was found in a man aged 18 to 29 in good health.

CDR3 residues: CASSPASGGGEQYF. CDR3 nucleotides: TGTGCCAGCTCACCAGCCTCGGGGGGCGGAGAGCAGTACTTC. The chain uses TRBV18 and TRBJ2-7; maybe TRBD2 (7 bases). CDR1 is KGHSH and CDR2 is LQKENI in the germline V gene. V lost 2 bases to trimming and J lost 7 bases, with 15 bases between them. The CDR3 is 14 amino acids.